The entry that follows covers one T cell receptor beta chain sequence. Its antigen specificity is not known. Base qualities are not at hand, and no much larger clone is one base apart. Each collaborating institution followed its own protocols to collect whole blood in K2EDTA tubes. For TCRbeta analysis, collaborators shipped samples as frozen whole blood, isolated PBMCs, or DNA extracted from either of those sample types. This specimen comes from a study of blood T cell repertoires in COVID-19 (dated by TCRdb to the early 2020s). About the study as a whole: The collaborator samples originated in the United States, Italy and Spain and spanned the acute and convalescent phases of COVID-19. The material from the prospective study consisted of cDNA or gDNA derived from T cells, B-cell-depleted T cells, or PBMCs. Where HLA class I and class II types were available, the types were taken from metadata supplied by the sample provider, not from assay-based typing. Deeply sampled blood TCRbeta repertoires from subjects exposed to, actively infected with, or recovered from COVID-19 were included in the dataset. The samples were drawn from two sources: the first 160 participants of the ongoing ImmuneRACE study, and some 1,300 subjects contributed by 6 global collaborators. Sample metadata almost always included a de-identified subject ID, COVID-19 status, age in years and sex. The repertoires were released in a freely available public database intended as a resource for research on the immune response to SARS-CoV-2. Overall study outcomes, separate from this receptor: The amount of clinical and demographic metadata varied by source and participant and was provided uncurated.

TCRbeta CDR3 regions were amplified from genomic DNA using the immunoSEQ Assay, a bias-controlled multiplex PCR. The source study handled its data this way. The number of nucleated cells in each sample was estimated from the amplification of reference gene primers within the assay. Sequence reads were collapsed and filtered to measure the absolute abundance of every unique TCRbeta CDR3 rearrangement. For each sample, productive Simpson clonality was calculated as the square root of Simpson's diversity index across productive rearrangements. What TCRdb holds here is the immuneACCESS table cut down to in-frame rearrangements. Part of the clones is not present; checked against another copy, under half of the missing clones reflect an unresolved V gene, and the others are unexplained. V, J and clone size are taken as reported in that table, and D and trimming were inferred from the DNA itself. The sample has approximately 130,000 clones on record, about 83% of them singletons. The ten largest account for about 9.6% of the sample.

Trimmed from V: 5 bases; trimmed from J: 2 bases; junction bases lacking a gene match: 3. Taken from cysteine to phenylalanine, the CDR3 has 14 residues. This entry keeps only the CDR3 DNA: 42 bases, framed from base 1. The CDR1 and CDR2 encoded by the germline V gene (reference sequence) are SGHAT and FQDESV. The sample comprised peripheral blood. Recombination joined TRBV11-1 with TRBJ1-5, and 7 junction bases match TRBD1. The receptor's source is a man aged 35 to 55 with active or convalescent COVID-19. The DNA sequence is as follows: TGTGCCAGCAGCCAGGGGGTCGGCAATCAGCCCCAGCATTTT. It codes for CASSQGVGNQPQHF.